Sequencing of this TCR beta chain was carried out in a study of blood T cell repertoires in COVID-19. Study context: Sample material is recorded as cDNA or gDNA derived from T cells, B-cell-depleted T cells, or PBMCs.

CDR1 is MDHEN and CDR2 is SYDVKM in the germline V gene. This CDR3 region has 15 residues. V shed 6 bases and J 4 bases; nucleotides not matched to a gene: 7. Original data processing: It was from reference gene primer amplification that nucleated cell counts were estimated. Profiled with immunoSEQ multiplex PCR; TCRdb holds only in-frame clones, not every one. D and trimming come from the DNA, and the V and J calls and clone size come from that table. The sample holds over 130,000 clones; around nine tenths are singletons and the top ten take under 6%. Sequencing was done on a sample of peripheral blood. This sequence originates from a human donor in a cohort sampled during active COVID-19. The rearrangement joins TRBV28 to TRBJ2-1, with 9 bases identical to TRBD1. CDR3 amino acids: CASRFGTGFYNEQFF. In nucleotides, the CDR3 is TGTGCCAGCAGGTTCGGGACAGGGTTTTACAATGAGCAGTTCTTC. The whole variable domain, filled in from reference TRBV28 and TRBJ2-1, reads DVKVTQSSRYLVKRTGEKVFLECVQDMDHENMFWYRQDPGLGLRLIYFSYDVKMKEKGDIPEGYSVSREKKERFSLILESASTNQTSMYLCASRFGTGFYNEQFFGPGTRLTVL.